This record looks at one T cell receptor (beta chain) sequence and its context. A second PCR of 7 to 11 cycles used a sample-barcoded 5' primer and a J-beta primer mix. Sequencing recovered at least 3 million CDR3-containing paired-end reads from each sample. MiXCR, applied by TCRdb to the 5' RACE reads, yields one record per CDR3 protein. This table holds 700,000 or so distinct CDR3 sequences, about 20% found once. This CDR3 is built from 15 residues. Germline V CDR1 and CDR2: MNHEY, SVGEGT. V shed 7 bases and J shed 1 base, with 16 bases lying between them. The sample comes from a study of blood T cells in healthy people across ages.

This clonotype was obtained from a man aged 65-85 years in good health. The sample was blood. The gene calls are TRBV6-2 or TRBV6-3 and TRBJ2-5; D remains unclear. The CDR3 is CASTSPRGFQETQYF. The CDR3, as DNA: TGTGCCAGCACCTCACCGAGAGGCTTCCAAGAGACCCAGTACTTC.